This is a list of T cell receptor beta chains from one sample in a study of a mutant IDH1 vaccine in newly diagnosed glioma. Using immunoSEQ multiplex PCR, the repertoire was profiled, and TCRdb retains in-frame clones only, with some absent. Found here are 34,000 or so clones, approximately 78% of them singletons; the top ten hold around 11%. The antigens of these receptors remain unknown. The sequences come from PBMCs, collected from a glioma patient whose treatment included an IDH1 peptide vaccine. These receptors were collected from a woman in her 40s with glioma. Each CDR3 is given with its conserved first and last residue. A D gene is named only where the DNA matches it firmly. Clone size is stated in some rows and not others, as once, few, many or a class when expanded.

>TRBV6-5|-|TRBD1|TRBJ1-2
CASSKNQGGGYTF
TGTGCCAGCAGTAAAAATCAGGGGGGAGGCTACACCTTC
>TRBV27|-|TRBD1|TRBJ1-2
CASSLTGEGYTF
TGTGCCAGCAGTCTGACAGGGGAAGGCTACACCTTC
>TRBV5-1|once|-|TRBJ2-3
CASSQNSNTDTQYF
TGCGCCAGCAGTCAGAACAGCAACACAGATACGCAGTATTTT
>TRBV27|-|-|TRBJ1-6
CASSPAVGTGVYNSPLHF
TGTGCCAGCAGTCCCGCGGTGGGTACTGGGGTCTATAATTCACCCCTCCACTTT
>TRBV6-1|-|-|TRBJ1-1
CASSGRGNANTEAFF
TGTGCCAGCAGTGGGAGGGGCAATGCGAACACTGAAGCTTTCTTT
>TRBV25-1|few|-|TRBJ1-1
CASSPWGYSTEAFF
TGTGCCAGCAGTCCGTGGGGGTATTCCACTGAAGCTTTCTTT
>TRBV19|-|-|TRBJ1-2
CASSRTVANYGYTF
TGTGCCAGTAGTCGGACAGTAGCTAACTATGGCTACACCTTC
>TRBV7-2|-|-|TRBJ2-3
CASTWGTDTQYF
TGTGCCAGCACCTGGGGAACAGATACGCAGTATTTT
>TRBV4-3|-|-|TRBJ2-3
CASSQDIGDTQYF
TGCGCCAGCAGCCAAGATATAGGAGATACGCAGTATTTT
>TRBV7-9|-|-|TRBJ2-5
CASSFPGVETQYF
TGTGCCAGCAGCTTTCCGGGGGTTGAGACCCAGTACTTC
>TRBV15|-|-|TRBJ2-5
CATSPRRRLGETQYF
TGTGCCACCAGCCCTAGGCGAAGGTTGGGAGAGACCCAGTACTTC
>TRBV11-2|-|-|TRBJ2-2
CASSRGLGRAGELFF
TGTGCCAGCAGCCGTGGACTGGGGCGGGCCGGGGAGCTGTTTTTT
>TRBV5-4|-|-|TRBJ1-5
CASSFGVEGNQPQHF
TGTGCCAGCAGCTTTGGGGTCGAGGGCAATCAGCCCCAGCATTTT
>TRBV27|-|-|TRBJ2-3
CASSFGPYSTDTQYF
TGTGCCAGCAGTTTTGGGCCTTACAGCACAGATACGCAGTATTTT
>TRBV7-2|-|TRBD2|TRBJ2-5
CASSPPGRAGRETQYF
TGTGCCAGCAGCCCTCCGGGTCGAGCGGGGAGGGAGACCCAGTACTTC
>TRBV27|once|-|TRBJ2-7
CASSLDGPSYEQYF
TGTGCCAGCAGTTTGGATGGACCCTCCTACGAGCAGTACTTC
>TRBV5-1|-|TRBD1|TRBJ1-4
CASSPGQLNEKLFF
TGCGCCAGCAGCCCGGGACAGCTTAATGAAAAACTGTTTTTT
>TRBV1|-|-|TRBJ2-5
CTSSPTLGGAGETQYF
TGCACCAGCAGCCCGACGCTCGGGGGGGCCGGAGAGACCCAGTACTTC
>TRBV6-6|-|-|TRBJ1-5
CASSYSNANQPQHF
TGTGCCAGCAGTTACTCGAACGCGAATCAGCCCCAGCATTTT
>TRBV29-1|once|TRBD2|TRBJ2-7
CSVVPGTSRFYEQYF
TGCAGCGTTGTACCCGGGACTAGCCGATTCTACGAGCAGTACTTC
>TRBV5-1|-|TRBD1|TRBJ2-4
CASSLTGATNIQYF
TGCGCCAGCAGCTTGACAGGGGCTACAAACATTCAGTACTTC
>TRBV5-6|-|-|TRBJ2-3
CASSWGGTSTDTQYF
TGTGCCAGCAGCTGGGGCGGAACTAGCACAGATACGCAGTATTTT
>TRBV27|-|TRBD1|TRBJ2-3
CASSTRDRGRGTDTQYF
TGTGCCAGCAGCACTCGGGACAGGGGAAGAGGGACAGATACGCAGTATTTT
>TRBV30|-|TRBD2|TRBJ2-3
CAWSEGLWDTQYF
TGTGCCTGGAGTGAGGGACTATGGGATACGCAGTATTTT
>TRBV5-4|-|TRBD1|TRBJ2-5
CASTYWDRREETQYF
TGTGCCAGCACTTACTGGGACAGGCGAGAAGAGACCCAGTACTTC
>TRBV6-5|few|-|TRBJ1-5
CASSAHNQPQHF
TGTGCCAGCAGTGCACACAATCAGCCCCAGCATTTT
>TRBV4-1|-|TRBD2|TRBJ2-2
CASSLPSGGATNTGELFF
TGCGCCAGCAGCCTTCCTAGCGGGGGGGCTACGAACACCGGGGAGCTGTTTTTT
>TRBV5-1|-|TRBD2|TRBJ2-1
CASNGLADNEQFF
TGCGCCAGCAACGGACTAGCAGACAATGAGCAGTTCTTC
>TRBV5-5|-|-|TRBJ1-2
CASSDLRGGYGYTF
TGTGCCAGCAGCGACCTCAGGGGCGGCTATGGCTACACCTTC
>TRBV4-1|-|-|TRBJ2-4
CASSQDETLNIQYF
TGCGCCAGCAGCCAAGATGAAACGCTAAACATTCAGTACTTC
>TRBV30|-|-|TRBJ1-1
CAWSPRHGLNTEAFF
TGTGCCTGGAGTCCCCGCCACGGTTTGAACACTGAAGCTTTCTTT
>TRBV5-1|-|TRBD1|TRBJ1-2
CASSTGTGGMGYTF
TGCGCCAGCAGCACCGGGACAGGGGGTATGGGCTACACCTTC
>TRBV30|-|TRBD2|TRBJ2-1
CAWTIGLAGGREQFF
TGTGCCTGGACCATTGGACTAGCGGGGGGGCGGGAGCAGTTCTTC
>TRBV29-1|-|TRBD1|TRBJ2-7
CSVGTGFYEQYF
TGCAGCGTTGGGACAGGCTTCTACGAGCAGTACTTC
>TRBV6-1|-|-|TRBJ1-1
CASRGPLRNTEAFF
TGTGCCAGCAGGGGACCCTTAAGGAACACTGAAGCTTTCTTT
>TRBV10-3|-|-|TRBJ2-1
CAISEYGDTLNNEQFF
TGTGCCATCAGTGAGTACGGGGACACACTAAACAATGAGCAGTTCTTC
>TRBV7-2|-|TRBD2|TRBJ2-7
CASSLTWGGGREQYF
TGTGCCAGCAGCTTAACGTGGGGCGGGGGAAGGGAGCAGTACTTC
>TRBV4-3|few|-|TRBJ2-5
CASSQDGEETQYF
TGCGCCAGCAGCCAAGATGGGGAAGAGACCCAGTACTTC
>TRBV5-1|-|-|TRBJ2-1
CASSWFINEQFF
TGCGCCAGCAGCTGGTTTATAAATGAGCAGTTCTTC
>TRBV10-3|-|TRBD1|TRBJ2-7
CAISADRGRQNEQYF
TGTGCCATCAGTGCCGACAGGGGGCGTCAAAACGAGCAGTACTTC
>TRBV27|-|-|TRBJ1-6
CASSPSVGESNSPLHF
TGTGCCAGCAGTCCATCGGTTGGAGAAAGTAATTCACCCCTCCACTTT
>TRBV10-3|-|TRBD1|TRBJ1-2
CAISESRQGVGYGYTF
TGTGCCATCAGTGAGAGCCGGCAGGGGGTGGGATATGGCTACACCTTC
>TRBV4-2|-|-|TRBJ2-5
CASSQDQRSSEETQYF
TGTGCCAGCAGCCAAGATCAACGGAGTAGTGAAGAGACCCAGTACTTC
>TRBV5-4|few|-|TRBJ1-1
CASSLARRRGRDTEAFF
TGTGCCAGCAGCTTGGCGAGGAGGCGCGGGAGAGACACTGAAGCTTTCTTT
>TRBV10-2|-|TRBD1|TRBJ1-5
CASSDDSQGGNQPQHF
TGCGCCAGCAGTGATGATAGCCAGGGGGGCAATCAGCCCCAGCATTTT
>TRBV6-1|-|-|TRBJ2-6
CASSGGVTVSGANVLTF
TGTGCCAGCAGTGGGGGGGTTACGGTCTCCGGGGCCAACGTCCTGACTTTC
>TRBV10-3|few|-|TRBJ1-3
CAISESGGGGTIYF
TGTGCCATCAGTGAGTCAGGTGGAGGCGGCACCATATATTTT
>TRBV5-6|once|TRBD1|TRBJ2-5
CASSLQGFWETQYF
TGTGCCAGCAGCTTACAGGGGTTTTGGGAGACCCAGTACTTC
>TRBV7-8|-|-|TRBJ1-5
CASSLVEGQPQHF
TGTGCCAGCAGCTTAGTAGAGGGACAGCCCCAGCATTTT
>TRBV6-5|-|-|TRBJ2-7
CASSYSAGDRYEQYF
TGTGCCAGCAGTTACTCGGCAGGGGACCGCTACGAGCAGTACTTC